This T cell receptor beta chain was sequenced in a study of blood T cell repertoires in COVID-19. About the research overall: The United States, Italy and Spain provided the acute and convalescent COVID-19 samples. PBMCs, B-cell-depleted T cells, or T cells were the source of the cDNA or gDNA that made up the material.

The ends were cut back, 2 bases at V and 6 bases at J, with 26 bases in the middle. The CDR3 spans 18 residues. The authors' processing: By means of reference gene primer amplification, nucleated cell counts were estimated. Sequencing was performed with immunoSEQ multiplex PCR; in TCRdb, only in-frame clones are kept and a portion is missing. V, J and clone size reflect that table, while D and trimming were determined from the DNA. The sample has over 150,000 clones, approximately 80% seen once. This rearrangement joins TRBV6-7 to TRBJ2-7, with TRBD1 as a possible D gene (6 bases). TRBV6-7 is reported as an ORF; its role is uncertain. The clonotype originates from a woman aged 55-69 years with acute or convalescent COVID-19. Sequencing input: peripheral blood. For the CDR3, the DNA is TGTGCCAGCAGTTACCCCGAGGCCCCAGACAGCCCCAGGGGCGAGCAGTACTTC. Encoded protein: CASSYPEAPDSPRGEQYF.